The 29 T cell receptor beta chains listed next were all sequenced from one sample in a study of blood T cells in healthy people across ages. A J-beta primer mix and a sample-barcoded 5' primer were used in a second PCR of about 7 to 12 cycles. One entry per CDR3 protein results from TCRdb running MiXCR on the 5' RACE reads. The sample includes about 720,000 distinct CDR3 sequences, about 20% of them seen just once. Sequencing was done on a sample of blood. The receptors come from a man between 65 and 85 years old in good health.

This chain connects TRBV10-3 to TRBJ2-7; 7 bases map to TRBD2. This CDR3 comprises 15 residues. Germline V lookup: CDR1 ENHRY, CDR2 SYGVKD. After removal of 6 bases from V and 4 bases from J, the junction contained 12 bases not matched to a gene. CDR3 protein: CAIREGLNPPYEQYF. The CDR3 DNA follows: TGTGCCATCAGGGAGGGACTAAATCCCCCTTACGAGCAGTACTTC.

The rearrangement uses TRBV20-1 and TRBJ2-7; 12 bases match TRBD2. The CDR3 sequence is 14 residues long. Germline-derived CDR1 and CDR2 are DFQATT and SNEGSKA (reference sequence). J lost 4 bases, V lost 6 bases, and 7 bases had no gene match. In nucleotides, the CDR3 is TGCAGTGCCCCCGCCGGGACTAGCGGGTACGAGCAGTACTTC. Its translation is CSAPAGTSGYEQYF.

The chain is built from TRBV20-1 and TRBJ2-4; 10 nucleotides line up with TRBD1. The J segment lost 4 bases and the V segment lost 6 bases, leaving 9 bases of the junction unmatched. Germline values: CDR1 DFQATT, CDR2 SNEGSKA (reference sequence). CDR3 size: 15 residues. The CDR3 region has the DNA TGCAGTGCCTACCCCGGGACAGGGGTAAAAAACATTCAGTACTTC. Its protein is CSAYPGTGVKNIQYF.

The CDR3 DNA reads as TGCGCCAGCAGCTTGCAGGGGGTTGGCAATCAGCCCCAGCATTTT. This encodes CASSLQGVGNQPQHF. J is TRBJ1-5 and V is TRBV5-1, with 7 bases that match TRBD1. V trimming: 1 base; J trimming: 2 bases; junction bases outside the gene matches: 3. Germline V gene lookup returns CDR1 SGHRS and CDR2 YFSETQ. This CDR3 is 15 amino acids long.

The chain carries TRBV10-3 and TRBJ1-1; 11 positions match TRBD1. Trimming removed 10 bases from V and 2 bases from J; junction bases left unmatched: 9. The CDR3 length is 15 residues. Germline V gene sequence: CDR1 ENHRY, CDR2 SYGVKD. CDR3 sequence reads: CATRTGGAENTEAFF. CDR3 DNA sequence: TGTGCCACACGGACAGGGGGCGCGGAAAACACTGAAGCTTTCTTT.

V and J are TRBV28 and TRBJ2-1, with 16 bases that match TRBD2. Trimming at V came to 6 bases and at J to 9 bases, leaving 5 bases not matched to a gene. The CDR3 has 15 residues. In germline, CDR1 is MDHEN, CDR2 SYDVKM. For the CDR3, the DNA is TGTGCCAGCAGCGCTGGGACTAGCGGGAGGGGTGAGCAGTTCTTC. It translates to CASSAGTSGRGEQFF. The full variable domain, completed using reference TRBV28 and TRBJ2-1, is DVKVTQSSRYLVKRTGEKVFLECVQDMDHENMFWYRQDPGLGLRLIYFSYDVKMKEKGDIPEGYSVSREKKERFSLILESASTNQTSMYLCASSAGTSGRGEQFFGPGTRLTVL.

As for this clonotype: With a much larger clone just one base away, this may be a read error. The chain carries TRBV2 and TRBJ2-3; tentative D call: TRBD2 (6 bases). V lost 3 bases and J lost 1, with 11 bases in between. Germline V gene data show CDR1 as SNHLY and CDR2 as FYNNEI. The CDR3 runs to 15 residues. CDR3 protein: CASSDLTGGTDTQYF. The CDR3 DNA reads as TGTGCCAGCAGTGACCTAACGGGGGGCACAGATACGCAGTATTTT.

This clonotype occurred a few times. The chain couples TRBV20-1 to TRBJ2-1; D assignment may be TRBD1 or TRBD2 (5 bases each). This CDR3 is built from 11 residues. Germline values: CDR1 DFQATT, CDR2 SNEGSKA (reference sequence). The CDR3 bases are TGCAGGGGGGATGTCATTCATGAGCAGTTCTTC. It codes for CRGDVIHEQFF.

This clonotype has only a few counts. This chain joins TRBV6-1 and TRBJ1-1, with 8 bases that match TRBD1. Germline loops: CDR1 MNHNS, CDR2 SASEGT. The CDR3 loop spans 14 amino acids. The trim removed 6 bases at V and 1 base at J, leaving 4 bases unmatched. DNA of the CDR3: TGTGCCAGCAGAGGGACAGGTGAGAACACTGAAGCTTTCTTT. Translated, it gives CASRGTGENTEAFF.

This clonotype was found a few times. CDR3 DNA: TGCAGCGTTCGGGGTCGTCAGGGCGGTGAAGCTTTCTTT. Protein sequence: CSVRGRQGGEAFF. V gene TRBV29-1 combines with J gene TRBJ1-1; D possibly corresponds to TRBD1 (5 bases). Germline CDR1 is SQVTM and CDR2 is ANQGSEA. This CDR3 is 13 amino acids long. V shed 5 bases and J shed 7 bases, with 17 bases lying between them.

Here the CDR3 reads CASSLVGGNNEQFF. CDR3 DNA: TGCGCCAGCAGCTTGGTCGGGGGGAACAATGAGCAGTTCTTC. This chain uses TRBV5-1 with TRBJ2-1; 7 bases align to TRBD2. CDR1 is SGHRS and CDR2 is YFSETQ in the germline V gene. The CDR3 extends over 14 amino acids. V was clipped by 0 bases and J by 5 bases; unmatched bases: 2.

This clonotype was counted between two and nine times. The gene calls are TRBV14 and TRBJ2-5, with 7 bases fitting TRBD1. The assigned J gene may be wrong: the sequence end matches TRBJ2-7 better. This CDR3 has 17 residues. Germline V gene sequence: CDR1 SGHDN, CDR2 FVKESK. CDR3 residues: CASSQDRSTGALYEQYF. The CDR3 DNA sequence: TGTGCCAGCAGCCAAGATCGGAGCACAGGGGCCCTCTACGAGCAGTACTTC.

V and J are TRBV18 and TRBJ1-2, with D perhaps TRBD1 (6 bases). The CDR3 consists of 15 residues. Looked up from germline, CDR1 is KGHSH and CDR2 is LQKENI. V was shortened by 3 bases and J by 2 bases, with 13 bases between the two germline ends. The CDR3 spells CASSPPGTLNYGYTF. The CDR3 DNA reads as TGTGCCAGCTCACCCCCGGGGACACTCAACTATGGCTACACCTTC.

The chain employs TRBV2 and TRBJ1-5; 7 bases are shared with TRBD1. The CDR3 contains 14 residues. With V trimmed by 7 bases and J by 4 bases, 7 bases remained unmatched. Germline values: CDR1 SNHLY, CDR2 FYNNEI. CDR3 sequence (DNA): TGTGCCAGCAACCTCGGGACAGATAATCAGCCCCAGCATTTT. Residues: CASNLGTDNQPQHF.

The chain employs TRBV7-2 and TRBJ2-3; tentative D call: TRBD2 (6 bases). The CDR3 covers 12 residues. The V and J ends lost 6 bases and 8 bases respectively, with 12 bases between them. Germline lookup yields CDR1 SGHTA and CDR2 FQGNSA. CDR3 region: CASRPSGVTQYF. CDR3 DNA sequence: TGTGCCAGCAGACCATCGGGAGTTACGCAGTATTTT.

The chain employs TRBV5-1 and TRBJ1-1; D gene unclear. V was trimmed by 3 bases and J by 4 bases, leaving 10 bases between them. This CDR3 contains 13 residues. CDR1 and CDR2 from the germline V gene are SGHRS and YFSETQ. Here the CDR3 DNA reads TGCGCCAGCAGCTATGGCCCGAGCACTGAAGCTTTCTTT. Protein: CASSYGPSTEAFF.

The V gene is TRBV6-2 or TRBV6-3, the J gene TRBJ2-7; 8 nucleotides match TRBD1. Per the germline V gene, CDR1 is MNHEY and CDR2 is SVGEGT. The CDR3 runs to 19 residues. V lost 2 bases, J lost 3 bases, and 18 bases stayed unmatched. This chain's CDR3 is CASSYPSIRDRFRLYEQYF. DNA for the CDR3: TGTGCCAGCAGTTACCCTTCTATCCGGGACAGGTTTAGACTCTACGAGCAGTACTTC.

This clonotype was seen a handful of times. CDR3 amino acids: CASSQGGTRRNTDTQYF. The CDR3 DNA follows: TGTGCCAGCAGCCAAGGCGGGACTAGGCGGAACACAGATACGCAGTATTTT. The chain is built from TRBV14 and TRBJ2-3; TRBD2 matches at 8 bases. Germline V gene sequence: CDR1 SGHDN, CDR2 FVKESK. The CDR3 is 17 amino acids. The junction had 8 bases not matched to a gene; V was cut back by 1 base and J by 2 bases. Together with reference TRBV14 and TRBJ2-3, the CDR3 gives the full variable domain: EAGVTQFPSHSVIEKGQTVTLRCDPISGHDNLYWYRRVMGKEIKFLLHFVKESKQDESGMPNNRFLAERTGGTYSTLKVQPAELEDSGVYFCASSQGGTRRNTDTQYFGPGTRLTVL.

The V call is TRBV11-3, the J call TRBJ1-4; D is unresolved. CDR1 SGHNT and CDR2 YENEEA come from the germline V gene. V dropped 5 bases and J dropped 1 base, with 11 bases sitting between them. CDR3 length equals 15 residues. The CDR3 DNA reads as TGTGCCAGCAGCACCAGGACTAGAACTAATGAAAAACTGTTTTTT. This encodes CASSTRTRTNEKLFF.

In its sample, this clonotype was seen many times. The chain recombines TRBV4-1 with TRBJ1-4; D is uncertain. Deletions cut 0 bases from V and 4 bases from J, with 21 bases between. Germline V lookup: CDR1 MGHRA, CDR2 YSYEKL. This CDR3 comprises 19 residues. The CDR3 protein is CASSQDLSGYRVLNEKLFF. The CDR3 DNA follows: TGCGCCAGCAGCCAAGATCTTTCGGGGTACCGGGTCCTTAATGAAAAACTGTTTTTT.

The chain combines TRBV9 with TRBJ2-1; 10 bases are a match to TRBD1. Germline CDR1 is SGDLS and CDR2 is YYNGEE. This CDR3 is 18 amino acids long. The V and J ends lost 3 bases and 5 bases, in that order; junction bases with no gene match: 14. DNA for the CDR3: TGTGCCAGCAGCGACTCCGGGACAGGGGTCTCCCCGAACAATGAGCAGTTCTTC. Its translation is CASSDSGTGVSPNNEQFF.

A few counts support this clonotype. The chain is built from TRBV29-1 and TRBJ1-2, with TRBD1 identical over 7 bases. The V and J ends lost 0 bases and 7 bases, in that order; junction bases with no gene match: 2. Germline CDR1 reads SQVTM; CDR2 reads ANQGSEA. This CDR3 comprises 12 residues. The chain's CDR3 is CSVEEGGAGYTF. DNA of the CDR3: TGCAGCGTTGAAGAAGGGGGCGCTGGCTACACCTTC.

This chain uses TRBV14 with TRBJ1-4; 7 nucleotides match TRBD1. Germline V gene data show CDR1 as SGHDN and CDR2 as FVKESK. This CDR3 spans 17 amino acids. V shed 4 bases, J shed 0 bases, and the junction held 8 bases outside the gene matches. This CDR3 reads CASSRRDSYTTNEKLFF. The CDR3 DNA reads TGTGCCAGCAGCCGCCGGGACAGCTACACAACTAATGAAAAACTGTTTTTT.

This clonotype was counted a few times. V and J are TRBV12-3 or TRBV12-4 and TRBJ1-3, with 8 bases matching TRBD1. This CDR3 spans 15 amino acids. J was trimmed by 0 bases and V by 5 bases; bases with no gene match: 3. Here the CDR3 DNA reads TGTGCCAGCAGTGGGACAGGCCGCTCTGGAAACACCATATATTTT. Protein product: CASSGTGRSGNTIYF.

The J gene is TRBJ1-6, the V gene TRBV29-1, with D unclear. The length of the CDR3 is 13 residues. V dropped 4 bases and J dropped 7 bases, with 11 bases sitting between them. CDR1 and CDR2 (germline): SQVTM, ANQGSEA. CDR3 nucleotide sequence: TGCAGCGTTGGCTCACACCCCAATTCACCCCTCCACTTT. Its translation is CSVGSHPNSPLHF.

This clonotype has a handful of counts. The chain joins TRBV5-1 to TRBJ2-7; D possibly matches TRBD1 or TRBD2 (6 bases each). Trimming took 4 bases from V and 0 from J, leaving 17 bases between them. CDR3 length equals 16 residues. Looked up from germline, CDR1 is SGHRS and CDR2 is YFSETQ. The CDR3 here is CASSAGHLISSYEQYF. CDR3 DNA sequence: TGCGCCAGCAGCGCGGGACACCTGATTAGCTCCTACGAGCAGTACTTC.

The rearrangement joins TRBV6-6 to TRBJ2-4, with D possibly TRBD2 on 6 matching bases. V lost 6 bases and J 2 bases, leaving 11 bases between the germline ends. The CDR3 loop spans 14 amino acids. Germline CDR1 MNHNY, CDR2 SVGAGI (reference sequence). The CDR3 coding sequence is TGTGCCAGCAGAATTAGCGGCTCCAAAAACATTCAGTACTTC. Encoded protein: CASRISGSKNIQYF.

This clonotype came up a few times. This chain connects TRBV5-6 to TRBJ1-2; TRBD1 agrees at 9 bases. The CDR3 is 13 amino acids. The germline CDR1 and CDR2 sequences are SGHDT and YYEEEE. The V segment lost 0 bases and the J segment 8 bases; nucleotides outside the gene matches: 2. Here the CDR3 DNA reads TGTGCCAGCAGCTTGGTACAGGGGGCCGGCTACACCTTC. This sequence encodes CASSLVQGAGYTF.

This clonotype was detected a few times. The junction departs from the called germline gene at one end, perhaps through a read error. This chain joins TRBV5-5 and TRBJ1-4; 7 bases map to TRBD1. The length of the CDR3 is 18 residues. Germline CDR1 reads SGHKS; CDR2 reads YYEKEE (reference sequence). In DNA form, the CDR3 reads TGTGCCAGCAGCTTGACGGGACAGAGGCTTGGGGGTAATGCAAAACTGTTTTTT. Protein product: CASSLTGQRLGGNAKLFF.